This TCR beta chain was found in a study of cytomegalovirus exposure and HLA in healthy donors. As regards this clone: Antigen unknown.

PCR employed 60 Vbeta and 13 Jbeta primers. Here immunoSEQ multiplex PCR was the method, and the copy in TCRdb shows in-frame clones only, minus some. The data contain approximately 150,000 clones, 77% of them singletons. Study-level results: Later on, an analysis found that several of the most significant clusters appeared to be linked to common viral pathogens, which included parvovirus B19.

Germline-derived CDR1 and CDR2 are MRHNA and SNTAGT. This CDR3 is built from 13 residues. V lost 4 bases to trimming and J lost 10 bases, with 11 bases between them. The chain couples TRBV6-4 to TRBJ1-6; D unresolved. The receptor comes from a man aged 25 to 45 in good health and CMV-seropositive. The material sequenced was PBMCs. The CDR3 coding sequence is TGTGCCAGCAGTGCCGGTAGAGAATCACCCCTCCACTTT. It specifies CASSAGRESPLHF.